A single sample gave rise to the 10 T cell receptor beta chains below, sequenced in a study of CD8 T cells in ankylosing spondylitis. TCRdb independently ran MiXCR on the 5' RACE reads; one entry per CDR3 protein. This table has approximately 300,000 distinct CDR3 sequences, roughly 8% appearing once. These receptors lack a known antigen. The study, taken as a whole, reports: One TCR beta motif, made up of roughly eight highly homologous variants, appeared characteristic of ankylosing spondylitis blood.

The specimen was blood, either unsorted or a sorted T cell fraction (not recorded which). These receptors were taken from a male donor with ankylosing spondylitis.

The chain combines TRBV6-5 with TRBJ2-2; 9 bases agree with TRBD1. With 2 bases clipped from V and 8 bases from J, the junction kept 9 bases outside the gene matches. This CDR3 has 16 amino acids. In germline, CDR1 is MNHEY, CDR2 SVGAGI. CDR3 in amino acids: CASSYIGTGIIGELFF. CDR3 nucleotides: TGTGCCAGCAGTTACATCGGGACAGGGATTATAGGGGAGCTGTTTTTT.

This clonotype has a handful of counts. The chain recombines TRBV6-2 or TRBV6-3 with TRBJ1-5; D is possibly TRBD1 (6 bases). V lost 0 bases and J lost 4, with 10 bases in between. Germline CDR1 MNHEY, CDR2 SVGEGT. The CDR3 is made up of 15 amino acids. CDR3 protein: CASSYSSRGNQPQHF. In DNA, the CDR3 is TGTGCCAGCAGTTACTCTTCCAGGGGTAATCAGCCCCAGCATTTT.

The CDR3 spells CASSSGLPGAGELFF. The CDR3 nucleotides read TGTGCCAGCTCATCCGGACTTCCTGGGGCCGGGGAGCTGTTTTTT. The V call is TRBV18, the J call TRBJ2-2, with D perhaps TRBD2 (5 bases). The germline V gene has CDR1 KGHSH and CDR2 LQKENI. The V gene lost 5 bases and the J gene lost 6 bases, with 16 bases spanning the gap. The CDR3 totals 15 residues.

CDR3 loop: CASSLHDLIQFF. The CDR3 DNA follows: TGTGCCAGCAGCTTACACGATTTAATACAGTTCTTC. V gene TRBV11-2 combines with J gene TRBJ2-1; no reliable D call. The CDR3 spans 12 residues. Trimming removed 2 bases at V and 13 bases at J, with 12 bases between. Germline V gives CDR1 SGHAT, CDR2 FQNNGV.

The rearrangement uses TRBV12-3 or TRBV12-4 and TRBJ2-3; 7 bases fit TRBD1. This CDR3 is 14 amino acids long. V lost 6 bases to trimming and J lost 2 bases; unmatched junction nucleotides: 5. The CDR3 is CASSRGQNTDTQYF. CDR3 sequence (DNA): TGTGCCAGCAGCCGGGGACAGAACACAGATACGCAGTATTTT.

In its sample, this clonotype was seen a few times. V and J are TRBV5-1 and TRBJ2-2, with 8 bases aligning to TRBD1. The CDR3 sequence is 16 residues long. The germline CDR1 and CDR2 sequences are SGHRS and YFSETQ. V lost 4 bases to trimming and J lost 3 bases; unmatched junction nucleotides: 8. CDR3 region: CASSPGTGFYTGELFF. CDR3 bases: TGCGCCAGCAGCCCGGGGACAGGTTTTTACACCGGGGAGCTGTTTTTT.

In this sample, this clonotype turned up many times. This chain links TRBV29-1 with TRBJ2-3; D not resolved. Germline CDR1 reads SQVTM; CDR2 reads ANQGSEA. Trimming left V 8 bases short and J 0 bases short, with 9 bases between. This CDR3 is 12 amino acids long. The DNA of the CDR3 is TGCAGCTCCCGGCGAAGCACAGATACGCAGTATTTT. This translates into CSSRRSTDTQYF.

Many counts were recorded for this clonotype. The CDR3 DNA is TGTGCCAGCTCACCGTTGGAAGGGGGCTGGACTGAAGCTTTCTTT. This translates into CASSPLEGGWTEAFF. The chain uses TRBV18 and TRBJ1-1; TRBD1 aligns across 7 bases. Germline V gives CDR1 KGHSH, CDR2 LQKENI. The CDR3 consists of 15 residues. Trimming removed 3 bases from V and 5 bases from J; junction bases left unmatched: 9.

This clonotype was seen ten or more times. V gene TRBV5-1 combines with J gene TRBJ2-3, with 7 bases that match TRBD1. Unmatched junction bases numbered 7, after V lost 3 bases and J lost 6 bases. The CDR3 has 14 amino acids. The germline gives CDR1 SGHRS, CDR2 YFSETQ. The CDR3 protein is CASSWSEGADTQYF. In nucleotides, the CDR3 is TGCGCCAGCAGCTGGAGCGAGGGGGCGGATACGCAGTATTTT.

The J gene is TRBJ2-3, the V gene TRBV30; TRBD1 matches at 8 bases. CDR3 length: 16 amino acids. The trim removed 1 base at V and 4 bases at J, leaving 10 bases unmatched. Germline V CDR1 and CDR2: GTSNPN, SVGIG (reference sequence). The CDR3 DNA is TGTGCCTGGAGTGACTTGACAGGGGCCCGTCCAGATACGCAGTATTTT. It specifies CAWSDLTGARPDTQYF.